This TCR beta chain is drawn from a study of blood T cell repertoires in COVID-19. As for the study in general: There were acute and convalescent COVID-19 samples, and they came from the United States, Italy and Spain.

This clone has more than one count but fewer than ten. This table comes from immunoSEQ multiplex PCR, and its TCRdb copy is limited to in-frame clones, with some not included. This table has 250,000 or so clones, about 88% appearing once. No more than 2 weeks before study entry, exposed participants had met a case of COVID-19. Germline CDR1 is MNHEY and CDR2 is SMNVEV (reference sequence). With V trimmed by 2 bases and J by 3 bases, 7 bases remained unmatched. The CDR3 spans 16 residues. The sequenced material came from PBMCs or T cells enriched from blood (not recorded which). The origin of this receptor is a woman in her forties or fifties who had been exposed to COVID-19. The rearrangement links TRBV27 to TRBJ1-5, with 7 bases aligning to TRBD1. The CDR3 is CASSLGSRGNNQPQHF. The CDR3 nucleotides read TGTGCCAGCAGTTTAGGATCCAGGGGGAACAATCAGCCCCAGCATTTT.